This T cell receptor beta chain was sequenced in a study of blood T cell repertoires in COVID-19 (dated by TCRdb to the early 2020s). With regard to the full study: Collaborator samples came from the United States, Italy and Spain and covered acute and convalescent phases of COVID-19. The material from the prospective study consisted of cDNA or gDNA derived from T cells, B-cell-depleted T cells, or PBMCs. Deeply sampled blood TCRbeta repertoires from subjects exposed to, actively infected with, or recovered from COVID-19 were included in the dataset. A freely available public database, intended as a resource for researchers studying the immune response to SARS-CoV-2, is where the repertoires were released. The samples were drawn from the first 160 participants of the ongoing ImmuneRACE study and from 1,254 subjects provided by 6 global collaborators. A de-identified subject ID, COVID-19 status, age in years and sex were almost always included in the sample metadata. Where available, HLA class I and class II types were obtained from metadata supplied by the sample provider rather than from assay-based typing. Broad study findings and their caveats: The amount of clinical and demographic metadata varied by source and participant and was provided uncurated.

TCRbeta CDR3 regions were amplified from genomic DNA using the immunoSEQ Assay, a bias-controlled multiplex PCR. Per the source publication's procedure: The number of nucleated cells in each sample was estimated by amplification of reference gene primers within the assay. Sequence reads were collapsed and filtered to measure the absolute abundance of every unique TCRbeta CDR3 rearrangement. Productive Simpson clonality was computed per sample as the square root of Simpson's diversity index over productive rearrangements. This immuneACCESS table, as held by TCRdb, lists in-frame sequences with V and J called but not all clones. Of the missing ones, under half trace to an unresolved V gene in checked studies; the others have no known cause. V and J calls and clone size are copied from that table; D and trimming were computed from the DNA. A total of approximately 170,000 clones appear in this sample, around 88% of them only once. 3.6% of the sample is in the top ten clones.

Details on this clone: Its antigen remains unidentified. Base qualities were left out, and no much larger clone turns up one base away.

The cysteine opens and the phenylalanine closes a CDR3 of 13 amino acids. Only the CDR3 DNA is retained, 39 bases long and in frame from the first base. Germline trimming amounts to 5 bases on V and 3 bases on J, with 2 as the count of junction bases outside the gene matches. CDR1 and CDR2 (LGHNA, YNFKEQ) derive from the germline V gene. Participants in the prospective study were aged roughly 18 to 89 years, lived in 24 United States geographic areas, and enrolled through a virtual design. In the prospective study, cohorts were assigned on the basis of participant-reported clinical history obtained from a screening survey and a study questionnaire. In the prospective study, whole blood, serum and a nasopharyngeal or oropharyngeal swab were collected from each participant by mobile phlebotomists. Participants in the prospective study had the option to provide additional blood draws and questionnaires over a 2-month period. Prospective study blood samples were shipped either frozen or at room temperature before DNA extraction.

This sequence was found in a woman in her 50s in a cohort exposed to, infected with or recovered from COVID-19 (not recorded which). The rearrangement joined TRBV4-2 to TRBJ2-7; TRBD1 matches 9 bases in the middle. The specimen was PBMCs or T cells enriched from blood (not recorded which). The CDR3 reads CASSGTGFYEQYF. The base sequence is TGTGCCAGCAGCGGGACAGGGTTCTACGAGCAGTACTTC.